This TCR beta chain was profiled in a study of blood T cell repertoires in COVID-19. In the study overall: Spain, Italy and the United States supplied samples that represented acute and convalescent COVID-19. PBMCs, B-cell-depleted T cells, or T cells provided the cDNA or gDNA that made up the material.

As handled by the study authors: The assay estimated nucleated cells by amplifying reference gene primers. Sequencing was performed with immunoSEQ multiplex PCR; in TCRdb, only in-frame clones are kept and a portion is missing. The V and J calls and clone size come from that table; D and trimming were worked out from the DNA. This table holds 20,000 or so clones, about 88% found once. This CDR3 has 15 amino acids. Trimming at V came to 4 bases and at J to 4 bases, leaving 5 bases not matched to a gene. Germline V gene sequence: CDR1 SGHNT, CDR2 YYREEE (reference sequence). The clonotype originates from a human donor in a cohort sampled during active COVID-19. The sequenced material came from peripheral blood. The rearrangement uses TRBV5-4 and TRBJ2-5; 12 bases agree with TRBD2. For the CDR3, the DNA is TGTGCCAGCAGCGGGGGACTAGCGGGTGCAGAGACCCAGTACTTC. Encoded protein: CASSGGLAGAETQYF. The whole variable domain, remainder taken from reference TRBV5-4 and TRBJ2-5, is ETGVTQSPTHLIKTRGQQVTLRCSSQSGHNTVSWYQQALGQGPQFIFQYYREEENGRGNFPPRFSGLQFPNYSSELNVNALELDDSALYLCASSGGLAGAETQYFGPGTRLLVL.